This T cell receptor beta chain was sequenced during a study of blood T cell repertoires in COVID-19 (dated by TCRdb to the early 2020s). In terms of the full investigation: The collaborator samples originated in the United States, Italy and Spain and spanned the acute and convalescent phases of COVID-19. The material from the prospective study consisted of cDNA or gDNA derived from T cells, B-cell-depleted T cells, or PBMCs. Subjects who had been exposed to COVID-19, were actively infected with it, or had recovered from it provided the deeply sampled blood TCRbeta repertoires that made up the dataset. The repertoires were made available in a free public database intended to serve as a resource for research on the immune response to SARS-CoV-2. Samples were obtained from the ongoing ImmuneRACE study (first 160 participants) and from over 1,000 subjects provided by 6 global collaborators. The sample metadata nearly always contained a de-identified subject ID, COVID-19 status, age in years and sex. Where available, HLA class I and class II types were taken from metadata supplied by the sample provider and were not determined by assay-based typing.

Whole blood was collected in K2EDTA tubes by collaborating institutions according to the institutions' own protocols. For TCRbeta analysis, collaborators shipped samples in one of three forms: frozen whole blood, isolated PBMCs, or DNA extracted from either of those sample types. Concerning this clone: What this receptor recognizes is not known. No per-base quality is available; no much larger clone lies one base away.

Results and caveats for the whole study, not just this receptor: Clinical and demographic metadata were provided uncurated, with the amount varying by source and participant.

The immunoSEQ Assay, a bias-controlled multiplex PCR, was used to amplify TCRbeta CDR3 regions from genomic DNA. The study's own analysis went as follows. Nucleated cell counts per sample were estimated from amplification of reference gene primers within the assay. To quantify the absolute abundance of each unique TCRbeta CDR3 rearrangement, sequence reads were collapsed and filtered. For each sample, productive Simpson clonality was calculated by taking the square root of Simpson's diversity index across productive rearrangements. The immuneACCESS repertoire file appears here via TCRdb, limited to in-frame rearrangements. These files lack a portion of the clones; in checked studies, under half of the deficit traces to unresolved V genes, and the cause of the others is not known. D and trimming come from the DNA, and the V and J calls and clone size come from that table. The sample has about 200,000 clones on record, about 91% of them singletons. The ten largest clones represent more than 0.95% of the sample.

Per the germline V gene (reference sequence), MNHEY is the CDR1 and SMNVEV is the CDR2. The CDR3 covers 14 residues, taking in both the cysteine and the phenylalanine. The only DNA kept is the CDR3, 42 bases in frame from the first base. Relative to germline, V is missing 5 bases and J is missing 7 bases, with 7 bases of the junction outside any gene match. The receptor was isolated from a man aged 30 to 39 with acute or convalescent COVID-19. The chain links TRBV27 with TRBJ2-1; TRBD1 matches 8 bases in the middle. The specimen was peripheral blood. The sequenced DNA: TGTGCCAGCAGTAAGGGACAGGATTGGAATGAGCAGTTCTTC. It codes for CASSKGQDWNEQFF.